One sample yielded the 31 T cell receptor beta chains listed below, sequenced in a study of blood T cell repertoires in COVID-19. The table came from immunoSEQ multiplex PCR; TCRdb's copy has only in-frame clones and leaves some out. The profile shows fewer than 70,000 clones, around nine tenths of them singletons. The sample consisted of peripheral blood. The receptors stem from a woman aged 70-85 years with active COVID-19.

This chain joins TRBV28 and TRBJ1-4; maybe TRBD1 (6 bases). V gave up 8 bases and J gave up 5 bases, with 12 bases separating them. The CDR3 contains 13 residues. CDR1 is MDHEN and CDR2 is SYDVKM in the germline V gene. The CDR3 spells CASVRGKNEKLFF. The CDR3 DNA sequence: TGTGCCAGCGTTAGGGGGAAGAATGAAAAACTGTTTTTT.

This clone was picked up one time. The junction departs from the called germline gene at one end, perhaps through a read error. The rearrangement links TRBV7-7 to TRBJ2-3; tentative D call: TRBD2 (5 bases). Germline CDR1 reads SSHAT; CDR2 reads FNYEAQ (reference sequence). The CDR3 spans 15 residues. CDR3 sequence: CASSLSLAYTDTQYF. The CDR3 coding sequence is TGTGCTAGCAGCTTAAGCCTAGCTTACACAGATACGCAGTATTTT.

Details on this clone: This CDR3 is also generated by other DNA sequences in the sample. This chain connects TRBV5-1 to TRBJ2-7; maybe TRBD2 (5 bases). The V end was cut by 2 bases, the J end by 0 bases, with 12 bases between. The CDR3 is 15 residues long. Germline V gene lookup returns CDR1 SGHRS and CDR2 YFSETQ. The CDR3 sequence is CASSLGSGSSYEQYF. CDR3 bases: TGCGCCAGCAGCTTAGGGAGCGGTAGCTCCTACGAGCAGTACTTC.

The V gene is TRBV14, the J gene TRBJ2-1; 9 nucleotides agree with TRBD2. CDR3 size: 17 residues. Germline-derived CDR1 and CDR2 are SGHDN and FVKESK. The V segment lost 3 bases and the J segment 0 bases; nucleotides outside the gene matches: 6. Here the CDR3 DNA reads TGTGCCAGCAGCCATGAGAGTAGCGGGAGCTCCTACAATGAGCAGTTCTTC. Protein product: CASSHESSGSSYNEQFF.

V and J are TRBV4-1 and TRBJ2-5, with D tentatively TRBD2 (5 bases). Germline V gene data show CDR1 as MGHRA and CDR2 as YSYEKL. The CDR3 is made up of 14 amino acids. The V end was cut by 5 bases, the J end by 3 bases, with 13 bases between. The CDR3 bases are TGCGCCAGCAGCATGATGGGTAGCGAAGAGACCCAGTACTTC. Translating gives CASSMMGSEETQYF.

V gene TRBV5-1 combines with J gene TRBJ2-2; TRBD1 matches 9 bases. Trimming removed 3 bases from V and 3 bases from J; junction bases left unmatched: 6. CDR1 and CDR2 from the germline V gene are SGHRS and YFSETQ. The CDR3 is 16 residues long. The CDR3 is CASSSQGAGDTGELFF. The CDR3 DNA reads as TGCGCCAGCAGCTCACAGGGGGCCGGCGACACCGGGGAGCTGTTTTTT.

In its sample, this clone was seen a few times. The chain is built from TRBV23-1 and TRBJ2-7; 7 bases agree with TRBD1. TRBV23-1 is annotated as an ORF whose role is uncertain. J lost 0 bases, V lost 3 bases, and 20 bases had no gene match. This CDR3 region has 20 residues. CDR3 nucleotide sequence: TGCGCCAGCAGTCATTCCGCCGGACAGGCTACCGTAATGTCCTCCTACGAGCAGTACTTC. It codes for CASSHSAGQATVMSSYEQYF.

This clone has only one observation. This sequence joins TRBV2 and TRBJ2-1; D may be TRBD1 (6 bases). V dropped 6 bases and J dropped 10 bases, with 16 bases sitting between them. CDR3 length: 13 amino acids. Germline-derived CDR1 and CDR2 are SNHLY and FYNNEI. The chain's CDR3 is CASSFGTKGEQFF. The CDR3 DNA is TGTGCCAGCAGCTTCGGGACAAAAGGGGAGCAGTTCTTC. The variable domain in full, with the rest retrieved from reference TRBV2 and TRBJ2-1, is EPEVTQTPSHQVTQMGQEVILRCVPISNHLYFYWYRQILGQKVEFLVSFYNNEISEKSEIFDDQFSVERPDGSNFTLKIRSTKLEDSAMYFCASSFGTKGEQFFGPGTRLTVL.

The gene calls are TRBV6-2 or TRBV6-3 and TRBJ2-1, with D perhaps TRBD1 (6 bases). Germline CDR1 is MNHEY and CDR2 is SVGEGT. V lost 5 bases and J lost 0, with 11 bases in between. CDR3 length equals 15 residues. The CDR3: CASSDRDTSYNEQFF. The DNA of the CDR3 is TGTGCCAGCAGTGACCGGGACACCTCCTACAATGAGCAGTTCTTC.

The J gene is TRBJ1-2, the V gene TRBV27; maybe TRBD1 (6 bases). Germline lookup yields CDR1 MNHEY and CDR2 SMNVEV (reference sequence). V was pared by 0 bases and J by 4 bases, with 9 bases between. The CDR3 totals 14 residues. The CDR3 is CASSLSRGGYGYTF. In DNA, the CDR3 is TGTGCCAGCAGTTTATCGAGAGGGGGCTATGGCTACACCTTC.

The chain recombines TRBV7-9 with TRBJ1-4; TRBD1 agrees at 7 bases. This CDR3 has 14 amino acids. Germline values: CDR1 SEHNR, CDR2 FQNEAQ (reference sequence). Unmatched junction bases numbered 6, after V lost 3 bases and J lost 8 bases. The CDR3 loop reads CASSFEGAREKLFF. CDR3 nucleotides: TGTGCCAGCAGCTTCGAGGGGGCAAGAGAAAAACTGTTTTTT.

The chain is built from TRBV28 and TRBJ2-7; 8 bases map to TRBD2. The CDR3 is made up of 16 amino acids. The germline V gene has CDR1 MDHEN and CDR2 SYDVKM. Trimming cost V 4 bases and J 3 bases; bases outside gene matches: 11. CDR3 sequence (DNA): TGTGCCAGCAGTTCCCCTGTTGAGCGGGAGAGCTACGAGCAGTACTTC. Translated, it gives CASSSPVERESYEQYF.

The V and J genes are TRBV5-1 and TRBJ1-1; D not certain. The CDR3 loop spans 15 amino acids. Germline loops: CDR1 SGHRS, CDR2 YFSETQ. The V end lost 0 bases, the J end lost 5 bases, and 14 bases lay between the germline ends. The CDR3 coding sequence is TGCGCCAGCAGCTTGGAGGCAGGAAGAGGGACTGAAGCTTTCTTT. Its translation is CASSLEAGRGTEAFF.

The CDR3 region is CASSPAGLAGGREQYF. DNA for the CDR3: TGCGCCAGCAGCCCCGCGGGACTAGCGGGAGGTCGAGAGCAGTACTTC. This chain connects TRBV5-1 to TRBJ2-7; the match to TRBD2 covers 15 bases. The CDR3 loop spans 16 amino acids. V lost 4 bases and J lost 7; bases outside the gene matches: 9. CDR1 SGHRS and CDR2 YFSETQ come from the germline V gene.

This chain uses TRBV9 with TRBJ2-5; TRBD2 agrees at 10 bases. The trim removed 3 bases at V and 4 bases at J, leaving 3 bases unmatched. The CDR3 extends over 14 amino acids. Germline CDR1 is SGDLS and CDR2 is YYNGEE. The CDR3: CASSGRTSGETQYF. The CDR3 DNA is TGTGCCAGCAGCGGAAGGACTAGCGGAGAGACCCAGTACTTC.

The rearrangement uses TRBV5-1 and TRBJ2-1, with a tentative D call TRBD2 (6 bases). Germline CDR1 reads SGHRS; CDR2 reads YFSETQ. The CDR3 spans 16 residues. The V end lost 0 bases, the J end lost 4 bases, and 14 bases lay between the germline ends. The CDR3, as DNA: TGCGCCAGCAGCTTGGATACGGGAGTATCGTACAATGAGCAGTTCTTC. It yields the protein CASSLDTGVSYNEQFF. Filled out from reference TRBV5-1 and TRBJ2-1, the complete variable domain reads KAGVTQTPRYLIKTRGQQVTLSCSPISGHRSVSWYQQTPGQGLQFLFEYFSETQRNKGNFPGRFSGRQFSNSRSEMNVSTLELGDSALYLCASSLDTGVSYNEQFFGPGTRLTVL.

This clone was picked up a small number of times. This chain connects TRBV2 to TRBJ1-5; 8 nucleotides match TRBD1. The V and J ends lost 4 bases and 10 bases, in that order; junction bases with no gene match: 9. This CDR3 spans 14 amino acids. CDR1 is SNHLY, CDR2 FYNNEI, per germline. CDR3 nucleotides: TGTGCCAGCAGTGTAGACAGGGGATTAAGCCCCCAGCATTTT. Its protein product is CASSVDRGLSPQHF.

The chain has TRBV6-1 and TRBJ1-2; 11 nucleotides align to TRBD1. The V gene's germline CDR1 is MNHNS and CDR2 SASEGT. With V trimmed by 2 bases and J by 10 bases, 6 bases remained unmatched. CDR3 length equals 14 residues. The CDR3 reads CASSETGDRGDYTF. Written as DNA, the CDR3 is TGTGCCAGCAGTGAAACGGGGGACAGGGGGGACTACACCTTC.

V is TRBV6-5 and J is TRBJ2-7; D is possibly TRBD2 (5 bases). Germline V gene lookup returns CDR1 MNHEY and CDR2 SVGAGI. Trimming shortened V by 0 bases and J by 2 bases, and 8 bases separated the two germline ends. This CDR3 comprises 14 residues. This chain's CDR3 is CASSYSRGPYEQYF. The CDR3 region has the DNA TGTGCCAGCAGTTACTCTCGGGGTCCCTACGAGCAGTACTTC.

The chain couples TRBV7-9 to TRBJ2-7, with TRBD1 matching over 11 bases. This CDR3 region has 14 residues. CDR1 is SEHNR, CDR2 FQNEAQ, per germline (reference sequence). V shed 5 bases, J shed 4 bases, and the junction held 4 bases outside the gene matches. DNA for the CDR3: TGTGCCAGCAGCCCGCGGGACAGGGGGTACGAGCAGTACTTC. Translated, it gives CASSPRDRGYEQYF. Based on the CDR3 plus reference TRBV7-9 and TRBJ2-7, the full variable domain is DTGVSQNPRHKITKRGQNVTFRCDPISEHNRLYWYRQTLGQGPEFLTYFQNEAQLEKSRLLSDRFSAERPKGSFSTLEIQRTEQGDSAMYLCASSPRDRGYEQYFGPGTRLTVT.

The chain combines TRBV6-5 with TRBJ1-6; weak D call: TRBD1 (6 bases). The V and J ends lost 7 bases and 4 bases respectively, with 11 bases between them. Per the germline V gene, CDR1 is MNHEY and CDR2 is SVGAGI. This CDR3 is built from 14 residues. This CDR3 is CASIWQGYNSPLHF. In nucleotides, the CDR3 is TGTGCCAGCATTTGGCAGGGGTATAATTCACCCCTCCACTTT.

V is TRBV3-1 (or the pseudogene TRBV3-2) and J is TRBJ2-7; 7 positions agree with TRBD2. The CDR3 runs to 13 residues. J gave up 1 base and V 6 bases, and 3 bases lay outside the gene matches. Looked up from germline, CDR1 is LGHDT and CDR2 is YNNKEL (reference sequence). The CDR3 sequence is CASSLAESYEQYF. CDR3 DNA sequence: TGTGCCAGCAGTCTAGCGGAGTCCTACGAGCAGTACTTC.

The chain employs TRBV9 and TRBJ1-1, with D perhaps TRBD1 (5 bases). Germline assignment: CDR1 SGDLS and CDR2 YYNGEE. The CDR3 extends over 15 amino acids. Deletions cut 0 bases from V and 4 bases from J, with 13 bases between. This CDR3 is CASSVGTGRGTEAFF. In DNA form, the CDR3 reads TGTGCCAGCAGCGTAGGTACAGGTAGGGGCACTGAAGCTTTCTTT.

This sequence joins TRBV28 and TRBJ1-5; perhaps TRBD1 as D (5 bases). The V end was cut by 6 bases, the J end by 5 bases, with 17 bases between. The CDR3 totals 15 residues. The V gene's germline CDR1 is MDHEN and CDR2 SYDVKM. The DNA of the CDR3 is TGTGCCAGCAGACTCCCGCAGGGCACTCATCAGCCCCAGCATTTT. It specifies CASRLPQGTHQPQHF.

This sequence joins TRBV9 and TRBJ1-4, with TRBD1 as a possible D gene (6 bases). V was trimmed by 1 base and J by 5 bases, leaving 12 bases between them. The CDR3 sequence is 15 residues long. Germline loops: CDR1 SGDLS, CDR2 YYNGEE. CDR3 sequence: CASSVTQGWNEKLFF. CDR3 bases: TGTGCCAGCAGCGTAACCCAGGGGTGGAATGAAAAACTGTTTTTT.

This clone occurred a few times. The chain has TRBV6-5 and TRBJ1-2; a weak D match, TRBD1 (5 bases). This CDR3 contains 14 residues. Germline-derived CDR1 and CDR2 are MNHEY and SVGAGI. Deletions cut 6 bases from V and 7 bases from J, with 18 bases between. The CDR3 loop reads CASSPIEFGGGYTF. Written as DNA, the CDR3 is TGTGCCAGCAGCCCCATCGAGTTCGGGGGTGGCTACACCTTC.

This CDR3 reads CASRPGLAGAYEQYF. The CDR3 DNA follows: TGTGCCAGCAGACCGGGACTAGCGGGAGCCTACGAGCAGTACTTC. This chain links TRBV6-5 with TRBJ2-7; TRBD2 matches at 14 bases. The CDR3 is 15 residues long. J lost 2 bases, V lost 6 bases, and 3 bases had no gene match. CDR1 is MNHEY, CDR2 SVGAGI, per germline.

The rearrangement joins TRBV18 to TRBJ2-3; 7 nucleotides line up with TRBD1. The V and J ends lost 3 bases and 0 bases, in that order; junction bases with no gene match: 0. Per germline, CDR1 KGHSH and CDR2 LQKENI. The CDR3 sequence is 14 residues long. The CDR3 reads CASSPTGSTDTQYF. DNA of the CDR3: TGTGCCAGCTCACCGACAGGGAGCACAGATACGCAGTATTTT. The full variable domain, rest sourced from reference TRBV18 and TRBJ2-3, is NAGVMQNPRHLVRRRGQEARLRCSPMKGHSHVYWYRQLPEEGLKFMVYLQKENIIDESGMPKERFSAEFPKEGPSILRIQQVVRGDSAAYFCASSPTGSTDTQYFGPGTRLTVL.

V usage is TRBV11-2 and J usage is TRBJ2-1, with TRBD2 matching 14 bases. Germline V gene data show CDR1 as SGHAT and CDR2 as FQNNGV. V lost 0 bases, J lost 9 bases, and 7 bases stayed unmatched. The CDR3 contains 17 residues. The CDR3 DNA follows: TGTGCCAGCAGCTTAGATCGGGGACTAGCGGGAGTAGGTGAGCAGTTCTTC. This codes for CASSLDRGLAGVGEQFF.

The chain couples TRBV4-1 to TRBJ2-3; 11 bases are a match to TRBD2. This CDR3 comprises 17 residues. Germline V gene lookup returns CDR1 MGHRA and CDR2 YSYEKL. V lost 3 bases to trimming and J lost 2 bases; unmatched junction nucleotides: 7. In nucleotides, the CDR3 is TGCGCCAGCAGCCAGGTAGCGGGAGGGGAACACACAGATACGCAGTATTTT. Its translation: CASSQVAGGEHTDTQYF.

The chain uses TRBV27 and TRBJ2-7, with D possibly matching TRBD2 (6 bases). The CDR3 has 16 amino acids. Trimming removed 0 bases at V and 3 bases at J, with 15 bases between. Germline V gene data show CDR1 as MNHEY and CDR2 as SMNVEV (reference sequence). CDR3 amino acids: CASSLSAGRLVYEQYF. The CDR3 coding sequence is TGTGCCAGCAGTTTATCGGCGGGGCGACTAGTCTACGAGCAGTACTTC.